What follows describes a single TCR beta chain. The CDR3 extends over 11 amino acids. Per germline, CDR1 MNHNS and CDR2 SASEGT. The V and J ends lost 6 bases and 4 bases respectively, with 7 bases between them. This sample was taken from a study of technical replicates of blood from a handful of donors. Sequenced by immunoSEQ multiplex PCR; TCRdb stores in-frame clones only, minus some. The sample consists of about 59,000 clones, just under 95% of them appearing once. J is TRBJ2-7 and V is TRBV6-1; D is unresolved. Sequenced input: PBMCs. This sequence was found in a human donor in good health. Some clones in this sample may be carry-over from other donors' samples. CDR3 sequence reads: CASRTNYEQYF. CDR3 in DNA: TGTGCCAGCAGGACAAATTACGAGCAGTACTTC.